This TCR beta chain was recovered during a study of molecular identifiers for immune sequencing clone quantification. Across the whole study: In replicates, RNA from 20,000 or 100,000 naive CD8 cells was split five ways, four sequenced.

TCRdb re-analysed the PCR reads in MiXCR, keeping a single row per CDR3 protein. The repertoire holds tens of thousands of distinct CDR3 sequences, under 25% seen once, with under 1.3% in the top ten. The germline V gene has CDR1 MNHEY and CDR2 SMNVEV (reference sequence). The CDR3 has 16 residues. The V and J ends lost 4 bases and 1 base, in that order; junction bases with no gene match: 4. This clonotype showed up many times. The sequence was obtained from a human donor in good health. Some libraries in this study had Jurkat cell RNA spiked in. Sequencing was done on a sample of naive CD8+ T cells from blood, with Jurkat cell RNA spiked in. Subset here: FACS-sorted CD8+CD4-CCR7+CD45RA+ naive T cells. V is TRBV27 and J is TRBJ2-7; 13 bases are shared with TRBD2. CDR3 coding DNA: TGTGCCAGCAGTTCGTGGACTAGCGGGGGATCCTACGAGCAGTACTTC. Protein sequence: CASSSWTSGGSYEQYF.